A selection of T cell receptor beta chains follows, all from one sample in a study of cytomegalovirus exposure and HLA in healthy donors. Profiled with immunoSEQ multiplex PCR; TCRdb holds only in-frame clones, not every one. The data contain 55,000 to 75,000 clones, about 94% of them singletons. Sample: PBMCs. The receptors were gathered from a man in his late teens or twenties in good health and CMV-seropositive. The CDR3 runs from the conserved cysteine through the conserved F or W. The order of the fields is V gene, clone size, J gene, D gene, CDR3 protein, CDR3 DNA. The D gene is left open where the match is weak. The size entry is marked missing in some rows and otherwise reads once, few, many or a size class.

TRBV29-1	NA	TRBJ1-2	TRBD1	CSVPKKSKGGNYGYTF	TGCAGCGTTCCGAAGAAGAGTAAAGGGGGCAACTATGGCTACACCTTC
TRBV11-2	NA	TRBJ2-2	TRBD2	CASSSSGANTGELFF	TGTGCCAGCAGCTCTAGCGGAGCGAACACCGGGGAGCTGTTTTTT
TRBV6-5	NA	TRBJ2-7	NA	CASSNSLTSSEQYF	TGTGCCAGCAGTAACTCTCTGACTAGTTCCGAGCAGTACTTC
TRBV10-3	NA	TRBJ2-3	TRBD2	CAISTGTSGADTQYF	TGTGCCATCAGCACCGGGACTAGCGGAGCAGATACGCAGTATTTT
TRBV5-4	NA	TRBJ1-2	NA	CASSFSVGEPSYTF	TGTGCCAGCAGCTTTTCCGTCGGGGAACCCTCGTACACCTTC
TRBV30	NA	TRBJ2-7	NA	CAWSVMAGRSGEIYEQYF	TGTGCCTGGAGTGTAATGGCGGGGAGATCGGGGGAGATTTACGAGCAGTACTTC
TRBV13	NA	TRBJ2-1	TRBD2	CASSRSPAGGYNEQFF	TGTGCCAGCAGCCGGAGTCCAGCGGGAGGATACAATGAGCAGTTCTTC
TRBV2	NA	TRBJ2-2	TRBD1	CASSKTGRGQSAGELFF	TGTGCCAGCTCCAAAACGGGCAGGGGGCAATCCGCCGGGGAGCTGTTTTTT
TRBV6-5	NA	TRBJ2-7	NA	CASIYFLYEQYF	TGTGCCAGCATCTATTTTCTTTACGAGCAGTACTTC
TRBV5-4	once	TRBJ1-2	NA	CASSGGFSSPHGYTF	TGTGCCAGCAGCGGGGGCTTTTCCTCCCCTCATGGCTACACCTTC
TRBV4-1	NA	TRBJ2-1	TRBD2	CASSQDYSGISYNEQFF	TGCGCCAGCAGCCAAGATTATAGCGGGATCTCCTACAATGAGCAGTTCTTC
TRBV5-1	NA	TRBJ2-2	TRBD2	CASSRTSVIGELFF	TGCGCCAGCAGCCGTACTAGCGTCATCGGGGAGCTGTTTTTT
TRBV19	NA	TRBJ2-2	NA	CASSITRVNGELFF	TGTGCCAGTAGTATTACCAGGGTTAACGGGGAGCTGTTTTTT
TRBV30	NA	TRBJ2-7	NA	CAWSPDSSSYEQYF	TGTGCCTGGAGTCCGGACAGTAGCTCCTACGAGCAGTACTTC
TRBV29-1	NA	TRBJ2-3	TRBD2	CSAAGLAGGLDTQYF	TGCAGCGCCGCGGGACTAGCGGGGGGGCTTGATACGCAGTATTTT
TRBV11-2	NA	TRBJ1-1	NA	CASSLGGNTEAFF	TGTGCCAGCAGCTTGGGAGGGAACACTGAAGCTTTCTTT
TRBV4-1	once	TRBJ2-4	TRBD1	CASSLRPGGAGDIQYF	TGCGCCAGCAGCCTCCGGCCAGGGGGCGCCGGGGACATTCAGTACTTC
TRBV6-5	NA	TRBJ2-7	NA	CASSRVHEQYF	TGTGCCAGCAGCCGAGTGCACGAGCAGTACTTC
TRBV7-3	NA	TRBJ2-1	NA	CASSSFEGSSEQFF	TGTGCCAGCAGTTCATTCGAGGGTAGCAGTGAGCAGTTCTTC
TRBV7-6	once	TRBJ2-2	TRBD2	CASSPLAGLAGGRTGELFF	TGTGCCAGCAGCCCACTCGCCGGGCTAGCGGGAGGGAGGACCGGGGAGCTGTTTTTT
TRBV4-2	NA	TRBJ1-3	NA	CASSQDLGAIGNTIYF	TGTGCCAGCAGCCAAGATCTGGGGGCCATTGGAAACACCATATATTTT
TRBV19	NA	TRBJ2-7	TRBD1	CASSTGTGPYEQYF	TGTGCCAGTAGTACCGGGACAGGGCCTTACGAGCAGTACTTC
TRBV7-6	NA	TRBJ1-3	NA	CASRPPTVPGNTIYF	TGTGCCAGCAGACCGCCGACAGTACCTGGAAACACCATATATTTT
TRBV27	NA	TRBJ2-5	NA	CASSLRGYQETQYF	TGTGCCAGCAGCCTCAGGGGCTACCAAGAGACCCAGTACTTC
TRBV6-6	once	TRBJ1-4	NA	CASSLRQSTNEKLFF	TGTGCCAGCAGTCTCAGACAGTCAACTAATGAAAAACTGTTTTTT
TRBV5-4	NA	TRBJ2-7	NA	CASSWRGSYEQYF	TGTGCCAGCAGCTGGCGAGGCTCCTACGAGCAGTACTTC
TRBV10-3	once	TRBJ1-5	NA	CAISEPEPGRESNQPQHF	TGTGCCATCAGTGAGCCCGAGCCGGGAAGGGAAAGCAATCAGCCCCAGCATTTT
TRBV10-3	few	TRBJ1-2	NA	CAISDGQGNGYTF	TGTGCCATCAGTGATGGGCAGGGGAATGGCTACACCTTC
TRBV2	NA	TRBJ2-5	TRBD2	CASSGATRGGETQYF	TGTGCCAGCAGTGGCGCCACGCGGGGGGGGGAGACCCAGTACTTC